The 19 T cell receptor beta chains below all came from one sample that was sequenced in a study of blood T cell repertoires in COVID-19. Here immunoSEQ multiplex PCR was the method, and the copy in TCRdb shows in-frame clones only, minus some. The sample records 40,000 to 50,000 clones, 88% being singletons. Sequencing was performed on peripheral blood. These receptors came from a human donor in a cohort sampled during active COVID-19.

CDR3 DNA: TGTGCCAGCAGTGCCTATCGGACTTATGGCTACACCTTC. Amino acids: CASSAYRTYGYTF. The chain carries TRBV28 and TRBJ1-2; D gene uncertain. Trimming took off 5 bases at V and 5 bases at J, with 12 bases between the two ends. Germline values: CDR1 MDHEN, CDR2 SYDVKM. The CDR3 has 13 residues.

The chain carries TRBV11-1 and TRBJ2-1; 7 nucleotides agree with TRBD2. Per the germline V gene, CDR1 is SGHAT and CDR2 is FQDESV (reference sequence). The CDR3 runs 16 residues. Trimming cost V 5 bases and J 8 bases; bases outside gene matches: 15. The CDR3 loop reads CASSLNGGDLGDEQFF. Here the CDR3 DNA reads TGTGCCAGCAGCCTAAATGGGGGGGATCTTGGTGATGAGCAGTTCTTC.

This clone was found a few times. The rearrangement links TRBV19 to TRBJ1-1; D uncertain. Per germline, CDR1 LNHDA and CDR2 SQIVND (reference sequence). V lost 10 bases and J 5 bases, leaving 17 bases between the germline ends. The CDR3 contains 13 residues. CDR3 loop: CATSEQGGTEAFF. CDR3 DNA: TGTGCCACCTCGGAACAAGGAGGGACTGAAGCTTTCTTT.

This clone has just one count. The chain links TRBV29-1 to TRBJ2-7; D gene unclear. Germline CDR1 is SQVTM and CDR2 is ANQGSEA. Trimming cost V 2 bases and J 2 bases, with 10 bases left between them. The CDR3 sequence is 13 residues long. The CDR3 here is CSVELTVPYEQYF. CDR3 sequence (DNA): TGCAGCGTTGAACTCACAGTACCCTACGAGCAGTACTTC.

The chain has TRBV2 and TRBJ1-5; possibly TRBD1 for D (5 bases). The CDR3 consists of 14 residues. Germline values: CDR1 SNHLY, CDR2 FYNNEI. Trimming took 5 bases from V and 5 from J, leaving 13 bases between them. CDR3 loop: CASSPGGQHQPQHF. The CDR3 DNA sequence: TGTGCCAGCAGTCCCGGGGGTCAGCATCAGCCCCAGCATTTT.

The V and J genes are TRBV7-8 and TRBJ2-3; 8 bases match TRBD1. V gave up 5 bases and J gave up 4 bases; unmatched junction bases: 23. Germline V gene lookup returns CDR1 SGHVS and CDR2 FQNEAQ. CDR3 length: 20 amino acids. CDR3 coding DNA: TGTGCCAGCAGCCCCCGGCGGTGGGCAGGGGGCTCTCGTAGCGCAGATACGCAGTATTTT. This gives the protein CASSPRRWAGGSRSADTQYF.

This clone showed up just a few times. The chain employs TRBV2 and TRBJ1-1, with 10 bases fitting TRBD1. CDR1 is SNHLY, CDR2 FYNNEI, per germline. V lost 10 bases to trimming and J lost 1 base; unmatched junction nucleotides: 3. This CDR3 is 13 amino acids long. In DNA form, the CDR3 reads TGTGCCACAAGGACAGGGGGGAACACTGAAGCTTTCTTT. It translates to CATRTGGNTEAFF.

This clone was recorded once. The chain couples TRBV19 to TRBJ2-7, with D possibly matching TRBD2 (5 bases). Trimming pared 1 base from V and 4 bases from J, leaving 11 bases between. Germline-derived CDR1 and CDR2 are LNHDA and SQIVND (reference sequence). CDR3 length equals 14 residues. The chain's CDR3 is CASSIGGLWYEQYF. Written as DNA, the CDR3 is TGTGCCAGTAGTATAGGAGGACTTTGGTACGAGCAGTACTTC. Using reference TRBV19 and TRBJ2-7 for the parts outside the CDR3, the full variable domain is DGGITQSPKYLFRKEGQNVTLSCEQNLNHDAMYWYRQDPGQGLRLIYYSQIVNDFQKGDIAEGYSVSREKKESFPLTVTSAQKNPTAFYLCASSIGGLWYEQYFGPGTRLTVT.

This chain links TRBV15 with TRBJ2-7, with TRBD1 matching over 10 bases. The CDR3 runs 15 residues. The V segment lost 1 base and the J segment 2 bases; nucleotides outside the gene matches: 2. From germline, CDR1 is LNHNV and CDR2 YYDKDF (reference sequence). The CDR3 nucleotides are TGTGCCACCAGCAGAGCGGGACAGGGGACCTACGAGCAGTACTTC. Protein: CATSRAGQGTYEQYF.

The chain employs TRBV28 and TRBJ1-3, with no clear D. Germline V gene lookup returns CDR1 MDHEN and CDR2 SYDVKM. The V gene lost 5 bases and the J gene lost 0 bases, with 14 bases spanning the gap. This CDR3 comprises 16 residues. CDR3 amino acids: CASSPAGLNSGNTIYF. The DNA of the CDR3 is TGTGCCAGCAGTCCGGCTGGGCTTAACTCTGGAAACACCATATATTTT. The complete variable domain, with remaining parts taken from reference TRBV28 and TRBJ1-3, reads DVKVTQSSRYLVKRTGEKVFLECVQDMDHENMFWYRQDPGLGLRLIYFSYDVKMKEKGDIPEGYSVSREKKERFSLILESASTNQTSMYLCASSPAGLNSGNTIYFGEGSWLTVV.

The chain combines TRBV5-1 with TRBJ2-3, with a weak D call TRBD1 (5 bases). Trimming took off 7 bases at V and 1 base at J, with 16 bases between the two ends. This CDR3 region has 15 residues. Germline V CDR1 and CDR2: SGHRS, YFSETQ. The CDR3 DNA reads as TGCGCCAGCTTCGGTGGGGTAGGGGGCACAGATACGCAGTATTTT. Protein: CASFGGVGGTDTQYF.

This chain links TRBV16 with TRBJ2-2; D may be TRBD1 (6 bases). V dropped 1 base and J dropped 7 bases, with 7 bases sitting between them. The V gene's germline CDR1 is KGHSY and CDR2 FQNENV. The CDR3 consists of 13 residues. This CDR3 is CASSQYRDGELFF. CDR3 in DNA: TGTGCCAGCAGCCAATACAGGGACGGGGAGCTGTTTTTT.

This clone has a handful of counts. The chain recombines TRBV4-1 with TRBJ2-7; TRBD2 matches at 15 bases. The CDR3 totals 18 residues. V shed 0 bases and J 8 bases; nucleotides not matched to a gene: 11. Germline loops: CDR1 MGHRA, CDR2 YSYEKL. CDR3 nucleotide sequence: TGCGCCAGCAGCCAAGAGCCGGGACTAGCGGGAGGCATGGGGAAGCAGTACTTC. Amino acids: CASSQEPGLAGGMGKQYF.

This chain links TRBV13 with TRBJ1-2; 9 positions match TRBD1. J lost 5 bases, V lost 6 bases, and 13 bases had no gene match. From germline, CDR1 is PRHDT and CDR2 FYEKMQ (reference sequence). This CDR3 has 16 amino acids. The CDR3 sequence is CASRLLLGQGHYGYTF. The DNA of the CDR3 is TGTGCCAGCAGACTCTTACTTGGACAGGGGCATTATGGCTACACCTTC.

The chain recombines TRBV19 with TRBJ2-7, with D possibly being TRBD2 (5 bases). V shed 6 bases and J shed 3 bases, with 21 bases lying between them. CDR1 and CDR2 from the germline V gene are LNHDA and SQIVND (reference sequence). The CDR3 has 16 residues. As DNA, the CDR3 is TGTGCCAGTAGCTCAACGGCAACGGGAATTCACTACGAGCAGTACTTC. Protein sequence: CASSSTATGIHYEQYF.

The chain couples TRBV18 to TRBJ2-7; 12 bases agree with TRBD2. The V segment lost 6 bases and the J segment 6 bases; nucleotides outside the gene matches: 15. The CDR3 has 17 residues. Germline-derived CDR1 and CDR2 are KGHSH and LQKENI. The CDR3 is CASSGQALTSGRSEQYF. CDR3 DNA sequence: TGTGCCAGCTCTGGACAGGCCCTTACTAGCGGGAGGAGCGAGCAGTACTTC.

The table lists this clone with a count of one. This chain uses TRBV18 with TRBJ2-7, with 11 bases lining up with TRBD2. CDR1 and CDR2 from the germline V gene are KGHSH and LQKENI. J was trimmed by 4 bases and V by 3 bases; bases with no gene match: 2. This CDR3 spans 14 amino acids. This chain's CDR3 is CASSPGTSGYEQYF. In DNA form, the CDR3 reads TGTGCCAGCTCACCTGGGACTAGCGGTTACGAGCAGTACTTC.

This clone appeared a few times. The V call is TRBV14, the J call TRBJ2-1; tentative D call: TRBD1 (5 bases). The CDR3 extends over 16 amino acids. Between the trimmed V and J ends, which lost 6 bases and 7 bases, there was a span of 22 bases. Germline CDR1 and CDR2: SGHDN and FVKESK. CDR3 coding DNA: TGTGCCAGCAGTTTGGGGCCGACGCCGGTAATGAATGAGCAGTTCTTC. It specifies CASSLGPTPVMNEQFF.

The genes are TRBV24-1 and TRBJ2-2, with D tentatively TRBD2 (7 bases). This CDR3 is 14 amino acids long. The germline V gene encodes CDR1 KGHDR and CDR2 SFDVKD. V shed 7 bases and J shed 5 bases, with 13 bases lying between them. CDR3 bases: TGTGCCACCAGGGGGGGGCGAGGAACCGGGGAGCTGTTTTTT. This codes for CATRGGRGTGELFF.